The source of this TCR beta chain is a study of cytomegalovirus exposure and HLA in healthy donors. Whole-study results and caveats: Previously analyzed data showed that most TCR beta V segments were productive at a frequency of about 87% or about 30%. With later analysis, a missense DCLRE1C variant became linked to TCR beta V- and J-gene trimming. Some V segments (TRBV6-2 and TRBV6-3 among them) were excluded as indistinguishable.

The PCR contained 60 Vbeta and 13 Jbeta primers. Generated by immunoSEQ multiplex PCR, the TCRdb table keeps only in-frame clones and is missing some. Its clone listing holds fewer than 150,000 clones. The junction had 7 bases not matched to a gene; V was cut back by 4 bases and J by 5 bases. CDR1 LGHNT and CDR2 FRNRAP come from the germline V gene. The CDR3 runs 14 residues. Remarks on this clone: The antigen is unknown.

The genes are TRBV12-5 and TRBJ2-5, with TRBD2 identical over 7 bases. This TCR was recovered from a woman aged 60 to 75 in good health and CMV-seronegative. Sequencing was carried out using PBMCs. CDR3 DNA sequence: TGTGCTAGTGGTTGGGAGGGCAGAGGGGAGACCCAGTACTTC. It is translated as CASGWEGRGETQYF.